This T cell receptor beta chain emerged from a study of molecular identifiers for immune sequencing clone quantification. Study results and caveats: The share of molecules held by clones above 20 RNA copies was over 97% in effector cells and under 1% in naive cells. With a barcode shared among identical TCR molecules, highly expanded clone sizes could be underestimated.

When naive CD8 T cells were sorted, they were gated as CD8+CD4-CCR7+CD45RA+. One entry per CDR3 protein, called by TCRdb with MiXCR from the PCR reads. The sample holds approximately 670,000 distinct CDR3 sequences, 15% to 20% seen once. In this sample, this clonotype turned up many times. The antigen remains unidentified. The germline V gene has CDR1 SGHVS and CDR2 FNYEAQ. The CDR3 spans 14 residues. J gave up 9 bases and V 4 bases, and 3 bases lay outside the gene matches. Sample: naive CD8+ T cells from blood, with Jurkat cell RNA spiked in. The sample's subset: FACS-sorted CD8+CD4-CCR7+CD45RA+ naive T cells. The chain is built from TRBV7-6 and TRBJ2-1, with 13 bases matching TRBD2. This clonotype was obtained from a human donor in good health. Some libraries in this study had Jurkat cell RNA spiked in. The CDR3 sequence is CASSSRTSGSEQFF. CDR3 bases: TGTGCCAGCAGCTCGCGGACTAGCGGGAGTGAGCAGTTCTTC.